This T cell receptor (beta chain) was found in a study of tumor-infiltrating lymphocytes in primary liver carcinoma. The input was about 500 ng total RNA; TCR beta cDNA was made from it with a constant-region primer. Three rounds of nested multiplex PCR with slightly modified ARM-PCR produced TCR beta libraries. In the first two PCR rounds, TRBV1-TRBV30 forward primers were paired with a C-beta reverse primer, and each round lasted nine to ten cycles. MiXCR, applied by TCRdb to the multiplex PCR reads, yields one record per CDR3 protein. Of some 55,000 distinct CDR3 sequences listed, about three quarters were seen once; the top ten hold around 23%. The source material, 20-30 mg of unsorted bulk tissue, was used to co-extract RNA and DNA. The V and J ends lost 3 bases and 7 bases, in that order; junction bases with no gene match: 15. Germline V gene lookup returns CDR1 DFQATT and CDR2 SNEGSKA (reference sequence). The CDR3 is 15 amino acids.

Sequences were obtained from liver tumor tissue from sampling region 2. Specified subset: tumor region T2, inferior pole. This TCR was sampled from a man between 40 and 49 years old with primary liver carcinoma and hepatitis B virus infection. The chain combines TRBV20-1 with TRBJ2-7, with TRBD2 matching over 7 bases. The CDR3 nucleotides are TGCAGTGCTAGGGGCCTCCTAACGGGAGGTTTGGAGCAGTACTTC. It is translated as CSARGLLTGGLEQYF.